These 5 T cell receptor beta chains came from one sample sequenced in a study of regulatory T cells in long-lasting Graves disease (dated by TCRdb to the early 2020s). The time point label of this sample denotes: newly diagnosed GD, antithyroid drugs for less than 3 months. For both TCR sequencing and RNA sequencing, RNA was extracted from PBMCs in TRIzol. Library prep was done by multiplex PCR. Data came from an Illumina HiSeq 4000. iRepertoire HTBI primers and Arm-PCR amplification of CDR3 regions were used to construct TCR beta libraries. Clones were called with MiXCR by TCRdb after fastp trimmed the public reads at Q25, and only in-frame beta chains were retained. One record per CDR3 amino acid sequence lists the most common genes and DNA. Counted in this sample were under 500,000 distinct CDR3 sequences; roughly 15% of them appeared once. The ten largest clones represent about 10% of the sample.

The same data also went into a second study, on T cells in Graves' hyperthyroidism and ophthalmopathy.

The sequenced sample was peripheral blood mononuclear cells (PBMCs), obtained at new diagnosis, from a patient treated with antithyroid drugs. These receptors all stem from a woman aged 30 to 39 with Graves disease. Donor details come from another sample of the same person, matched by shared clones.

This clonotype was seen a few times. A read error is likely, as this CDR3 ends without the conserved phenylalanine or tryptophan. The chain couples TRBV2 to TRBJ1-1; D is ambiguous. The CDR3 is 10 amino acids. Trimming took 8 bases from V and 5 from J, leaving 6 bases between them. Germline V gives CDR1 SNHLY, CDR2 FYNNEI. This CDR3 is CASGGTEAFS. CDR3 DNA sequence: TGTGCCAGCGGAGGGACTGAAGCTTTCTCT.

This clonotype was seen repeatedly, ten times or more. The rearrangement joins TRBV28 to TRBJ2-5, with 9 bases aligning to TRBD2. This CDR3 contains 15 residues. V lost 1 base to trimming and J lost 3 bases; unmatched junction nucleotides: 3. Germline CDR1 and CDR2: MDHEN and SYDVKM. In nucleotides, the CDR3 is TGTGCCAGCAGTTTATCCGCGGGAGGGAAAGAGACCCAGTACTTC. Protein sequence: CASSLSAGGKETQYF.

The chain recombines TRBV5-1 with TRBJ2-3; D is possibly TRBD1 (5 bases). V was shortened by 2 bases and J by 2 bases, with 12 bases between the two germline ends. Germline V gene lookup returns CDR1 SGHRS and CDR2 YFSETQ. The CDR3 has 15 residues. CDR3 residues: CASSFLGGATDTQYF. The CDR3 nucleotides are TGCGCCAGCAGCTTTCTAGGTGGGGCCACAGATACGCAGTATTTT.

The CDR3 bases are TGTGCCAGCAGCTTTATAAGGGTCGGCACAGATACGCAGTATTTT. Protein sequence: CASSFIRVGTDTQYF. This rearrangement joins TRBV5-5 to TRBJ2-3; D call uncertain. The V gene lost 2 bases and the J gene lost 1 base, with 11 bases spanning the gap. The CDR3 length is 15 residues. From germline, CDR1 is SGHKS and CDR2 YYEKEE (reference sequence).

CDR3 sequence reads: CSVEDQWDWGLAQQFF. The CDR3 DNA follows: TGCAGCGTTGAAGATCAATGGGACTGGGGCCTAGCTCAGCAGTTCTTC. This rearrangement joins TRBV29-1 to TRBJ2-1; D might be TRBD2 (6 bases). Germline assignment: CDR1 SQVTM and CDR2 ANQGSEA. Trimming shortened V by 0 bases and J by 11 bases, and 23 bases separated the two germline ends. The CDR3 has 16 amino acids.